The clone carrying this TCR beta chain was counted at least ten times. Noted time point: newly diagnosed GD, antithyroid drugs for less than 3 months. PBMC-extracted RNA yielded the TCR library. Construction of TCR beta libraries relied on iRepertoire HTBI primers and on Arm-PCR targeting CDR3 regions. TCRdb reprocessed the multiplex PCR reads with MiXCR, giving one entry per CDR3 protein. The data hold a few hundred thousand distinct CDR3 sequences, with 10% to 15% observed a single time. The data were obtained in a study of regulatory T cells in long-lasting Graves disease. The length of the CDR3 is 15 residues. From germline, CDR1 is SEHNR and CDR2 FQNEAQ (reference sequence). The trim removed 4 bases at V and 0 bases at J, leaving 6 bases unmatched. The same sample was also used in a study of T cells in Graves' hyperthyroidism and ophthalmopathy.

This chain uses TRBV7-9 with TRBJ2-7; 7 nucleotides align to TRBD1. Sequences were derived from peripheral blood mononuclear cells (PBMCs), sampled at new diagnosis, from a patient treated with antithyroid drugs. The source of this sequence is a young woman with Graves disease. The CDR3 reads CASSSDWDSSYEQYF. CDR3 nucleotides: TGTGCCAGCAGCTCCGACTGGGACAGCTCCTACGAGCAGTACTTC.